This entry features one TCR beta chain sequence. The antigen remains undetermined. These data belong to a study of T cell clonotyping in hematopoietic cell transplantation. Overall study findings and caveats: Few recipient clonotypes overlapped donors; over 97% were de novo at given depth. Without cell sorting, CD4 versus CD8 contributions remain unresolved.

Sequenced by immunoSEQ multiplex PCR; TCRdb stores in-frame clones only, minus some. The sample gives roughly 45,000 clones, 70% to 90% of which show up once; 5.9% is in the top ten. Deletions cut 1 base from V and 6 bases from J, with 16 bases between. Germline CDR1 is SGHNT and CDR2 is YENEEA. There are 16 residues in the CDR3. Noted time point: recipient sample about 28 days before transplant, after cytoreduction. Blood collection times were about day -28 and days 30, 100, 180 posttransplant. This sequence was found in a man in his 60s with biphenotypic leukemia. Some clones in this sample may be carry-over from other donors' samples. The sample consisted of peripheral blood mononuclear cells, taken before stem cell transplant. The chain combines TRBV11-3 with TRBJ2-1; perhaps TRBD2 as D (5 bases). The CDR3 nucleotides read TGTGCCAGCAGCTTAGTTCTTGGAGCGGCCATCAATGAGCAGTTCTTC. Its protein product is CASSLVLGAAINEQFF.